What follows describes a single TCR beta chain. Its cognate antigen is unknown. These data belong to a study of cytomegalovirus exposure and HLA in healthy donors. The study, taken as a whole, reports: The classifier was said to identify cytomegalovirus status with high specificity and sensitivity. Earlier analysis looked at TCR beta V segments, and most were productive about 90% or about 30% of the time. Sequencing artifact likely explains a cluster of highly shared sequence variants.

Healthy bone marrow donors supplied every sample. PCR employed 60 Vbeta and 13 Jbeta primers. Assay used: immunoSEQ multiplex PCR; TCRdb lists only in-frame clones, some missing. There are approximately 100,000 clones in the sample; 64% occur only once, and approximately 3% lies in the top ten. Trimming took 3 bases from V and 7 from J; bases not matched to a gene: 3. The CDR3 spans 14 residues. Germline V gives CDR1 KGHSH, CDR2 LQKENI. Sequencing was performed on PBMCs. The V call is TRBV18, the J call TRBJ1-5, with 10 bases lining up with TRBD1. The TCR sequence derives from a man aged 55-75 years in good health and CMV-seronegative. CDR3 sequence: CASSPGTGDQPQHF. CDR3 bases: TGTGCCAGCTCACCCGGGACAGGGGACCAGCCCCAGCATTTT.